This T cell receptor (beta chain) comes out of a study of T cells in Graves' hyperthyroidism and ophthalmopathy (dated by TCRdb to about 2019). Broadly, across the study: Peripheral blood was collected at initial diagnosis, before any treatment. TCR V-J signatures able to tell the groups apart were searched for in a discovery cohort of 90 to 100 patients, of whom 43 had Graves' ophthalmopathy and 57 had stable Graves' hyperthyroidism. An independent validation cohort of under 20 hyperthyroidism patients and over 15 patients who later progressed to ophthalmopathy tested prospective prediction of ophthalmopathy. The 100 discovery patients were randomly split 7:3 into training and test sets. In about six Graves' hyperthyroidism patients, the study also compared T-cell repertoires from thyroid tissue with T-cell repertoires from blood. After sampling, hyperthyroidism patients received methimazole starting at 30 mg daily, and ophthalmopathy patients received high-dose intravenous methylprednisolone. The paper reports TCR Vbeta CDR3 sequencing of over 130 peripheral blood samples: approximately 41 ophthalmopathy, 75 to 80 hyperthyroidism and approximately 17 progressor patients. Results the study describes overall, beyond this receptor: A 13 V-J signature model separated ophthalmopathy from stable hyperthyroidism, with 87.88% sensitivity and around 84% specificity in cross-validation and 80%/75% in testing. Most expanded thyroid clonotypes (frequency above 0.001) were also detected in blood, suggesting blood repertoires may reflect thyroid immune responses. In validation, the model predicted progression to ophthalmopathy with over 65% sensitivity and 72.22% specificity, a median of 6.5 months before onset. No statistical method was used to set the sample size in advance, and investigators knew the group allocation.

TCR beta CDR3 regions were amplified from RNA transcripts. The TCR CDR3 was subjected to a first round of RT-PCR using the HTBI primer set and the Qiagen OneStep RT-PCR kit. A second multiplex PCR round built the libraries, followed by size selection and purification. Sequencing of the libraries was done on an Illumina HiSeq2000 using paired-end 100 bp reads. The source study handled its data this way. SOAPnuke was used to process the raw data, throwing out any read that contained adapters or uncalled bases, had a mean Phred below 15, or lacked an exact constant-primer or identifier match. High-quality paired reads were merged with COPE v1.2.5, and unique nucleotide sequences were defined as clonotypes. MiTCR v1.1 was used to align the clonotypes against IMGT TRBV, TRBD and TRBJ reference segments. Only V-J combinations with frequency above 0.0001, covering 99% to 99.2% of repertoires, were analysed. A TCS score was defined as the ratio between F50 (clonal expansion) and ExV (chaos), using BLOSUM62-based TCRdist between CDR3 peptides within each V-J. Welch's t-statistics and random forest reduced roughly 540 V-J features to around 14, which were used in a naive Bayes classifier (R e1071). TCRdb reran the public reads through fastp at Q25 and MiXCR, keeping productive beta chains. Every CDR3 protein is listed once, alongside the most common genes and DNA of its rows. TCRdb, rather than the study authors, made the V and J calls. This sample gives about 350,000 distinct CDR3 sequences in total; 17% of them show up just once. Around 35% of the sample is in the top ten clones.

Hyperthyroidism patients were aged 18 to 65 years and newly diagnosed, with disease duration of less than 2 months. Any patient with an uncontrolled infection, another autoimmune disease, pregnancy or lactation was excluded. Diagnoses relied on clinical symptoms, serum thyroxine and TRAb, thyroid ultrasound and orbital computed tomography. Blood from progressor patients was drawn when they were first diagnosed with hyperthyroidism, before any ophthalmopathy symptoms appeared. PBMCs were separated from approximately 10 ml of fresh peripheral blood using Ficoll-Paque density gradient centrifugation. Progressor patients were defined as those initially diagnosed with Graves' hyperthyroidism in whom ophthalmopathy developed during follow-up. Trizol reagent was used to extract total RNA, and RNA quality was then checked on an Agilent 2100 Bioanalyzer. Trimmed from V: 6 bases; trimmed from J: 3 bases; junction bases lacking a gene match: 9. Per the germline V gene, MDHEN is the CDR1 and SYDVKM is the CDR2. Its CDR3 holds 16 amino acids, cysteine through phenylalanine. Kept here is only the CDR3 DNA, which spans 48 bases and is read in frame from base 1.

This clonotype was detected many times. Its antigen remains unidentified. Base qualities are missing; no much larger clone stands one base away. What was sequenced was blood. The V and J segments used are TRBV28 and TRBJ2-1, with TRBD2 matching 9 junction bases. The receptor comes from a woman between 25 and 40 years old with Graves' hyperthyroidism that later progressed to Graves' ophthalmopathy. The DNA sequence reads TGTGCCAGCAGAAATAGAGCGGGAGGCCACTACAATGAGCAGTTCTTC. This codes for CASRNRAGGHYNEQFF.